These 8 T cell receptor beta chains share one sample of origin, sequenced in a study of siplizumab effects on memory and regulatory T cells. Measured with immunoSEQ multiplex PCR; TCRdb has only the in-frame clones, and not every one. The sample holds about 100,000 clones, about nine tenths seen once. The specimen sequenced was CD4+ T cells sorted from blood. Receptors originate from a human donor in good health.

V usage is TRBV7-3 and J usage is TRBJ2-3; weak D call: TRBD2 (5 bases). V lost 5 bases and J 0 bases, leaving 12 bases between the germline ends. The germline CDR1 and CDR2 sequences are SGHTA and FQGTGA. This CDR3 has 15 amino acids. The CDR3 protein is CASSPTGFSTDTQYF. CDR3 coding DNA: TGTGCCAGCAGCCCTACGGGGTTTAGCACAGATACGCAGTATTTT.

The V call is TRBV11-2, the J call TRBJ2-5; a weak D match, TRBD2 (5 bases). Germline CDR1 and CDR2: SGHAT and FQNNGV. The CDR3 contains 15 residues. The V end was cut by 0 bases, the J end by 3 bases, with 11 bases between. The CDR3 region has the DNA TGTGCCAGCAGCTTAGAGTTGAGGGCGGAAGAGACCCAGTACTTC. Translating it yields CASSLELRAEETQYF. Variable domain in full (rest from reference TRBV11-2 and TRBJ2-5): EAGVAQSPRYKIIEKRQSVAFWCNPISGHATLYWYQQILGQGPKLLIQFQNNGVVDDSQLPKDRFSAERLKGVDSTLKIQPAKLEDSAVYLCASSLELRAEETQYFGPGTRLLVL.

The chain carries TRBV5-1 and TRBJ2-2; 9 bases agree with TRBD1. The CDR3 covers 18 residues. J gave up 1 base and V 3 bases, and 10 bases lay outside the gene matches. CDR1 and CDR2 from the germline V gene are SGHRS and YFSETQ. The CDR3 DNA reads TGCGCCAGCAGCTCCTTTCCCCCGGGACAGGGGAACACCGGGGAGCTGTTTTTT. Residues: CASSSFPPGQGNTGELFF.

The V gene is TRBV6-6, the J gene TRBJ2-7; D perhaps matches TRBD2 (6 bases). The CDR3 consists of 15 residues. In germline, CDR1 is MNHNY, CDR2 SVGAGI (reference sequence). Trimming left V 3 bases short and J 2 bases short, with 14 bases between. CDR3 protein: CASSYGGAWAYEQYF. CDR3 DNA sequence: TGTGCCAGCAGTTATGGCGGGGCTTGGGCCTACGAGCAGTACTTC.

CDR3 residues: CASSLGASGKTDTQYF. Written as DNA, the CDR3 is TGCGCCAGCAGCTTGGGGGCTAGCGGCAAGACAGATACGCAGTATTTT. The rearrangement links TRBV5-1 to TRBJ2-3, with 7 bases matching TRBD2. Looked up from germline, CDR1 is SGHRS and CDR2 is YFSETQ. The V gene end was trimmed by 0 bases and the J gene end by 3 bases; junction bases not matched to a gene: 7. The CDR3 spans 16 residues.

The J gene is TRBJ2-1, the V gene TRBV4-1, with TRBD2 matching 11 bases. Germline V gene data show CDR1 as MGHRA and CDR2 as YSYEKL. This CDR3 comprises 18 residues. V dropped 0 bases and J dropped 7; count of bases not matched to a gene: 11. The CDR3 nucleotides are TGCGCCAGCAGCCAAGATCTATGGCTAGCGGGGGGTAGGAATGAGCAGTTCTTC. It is translated as CASSQDLWLAGGRNEQFF.

This clone occurred a few times. The rearrangement links TRBV19 to TRBJ2-5; 9 bases are a match to TRBD1. Per germline, CDR1 LNHDA and CDR2 SQIVND (reference sequence). The CDR3 is 16 amino acids. V lost 2 bases and J lost 5; bases outside the gene matches: 9. CDR3 sequence (DNA): TGTGCCAGTAGTATAAGCCTACAGGGGGCTGGCGAGACCCAGTACTTC. This sequence encodes CASSISLQGAGETQYF.

The gene calls are TRBV5-1 and TRBJ2-5; D not certain. This CDR3 has 14 residues. Between the trimmed V and J ends, which lost 0 bases and 2 bases, there was a span of 8 bases. Per the germline V gene, CDR1 is SGHRS and CDR2 is YFSETQ. The CDR3 protein is CASSLEAGQETQYF. In DNA form, the CDR3 reads TGCGCCAGCAGCTTGGAGGCAGGTCAAGAGACCCAGTACTTC.